This section outlines one T cell receptor beta chain sequence together with its context. All enrollees were roughly 18 to 95 years old and from about two dozen US areas. Two negative PCRs, clearance, or symptom resolution were required of recovered Cohort 3 donors. This entry comes from a study of blood T cell repertoires in COVID-19. The wider study: Donors in the United States, Italy and Spain gave samples during acute or convalescent COVID-19. PBMCs, B-cell-depleted T cells, or T cells provided the cDNA or gDNA that made up the material.

Only in-frame clones appear in the TCRdb table, and some are missing; sequencing was by immunoSEQ multiplex PCR. Of 330,000 or so clones listed, more than 85% were seen once; the top ten hold around a sixth. V lost 6 bases and J lost 6; bases outside the gene matches: 10. The germline V gene has CDR1 SGHAT and CDR2 FQNNGV. The CDR3 contains 14 residues. The gene calls are TRBV11-2 and TRBJ1-1, with 7 bases aligning to TRBD1. Sequencing was performed on PBMCs or T cells enriched from blood (not recorded which). The TCR was taken from a woman aged 25 to 39 who had recovered from COVID-19. The CDR3 region is CASRRTYRGPEAFF. The CDR3 DNA is TGTGCCAGCAGACGAACTTACAGGGGTCCTGAAGCTTTCTTT.